One TCR beta chain is described in this entry. Both 60 Vbeta primers and 13 Jbeta primers went into the PCR. Only in-frame clones appear in the TCRdb table, and some are missing; sequencing was by immunoSEQ multiplex PCR. The sample features roughly 50,000 clones, with about 2% in its top ten. This specimen belongs to a study of cytomegalovirus exposure and HLA in healthy donors. Donors sampled were nominally healthy, though unrecorded immune exposures were likely. There are 14 residues in the CDR3. Germline CDR1 reads MNHNS; CDR2 reads SASEGT. V gave up 2 bases and J gave up 7 bases, with 12 bases separating them.

The sequenced sample was PBMCs. The chain links TRBV6-1 to TRBJ1-5; tentative D call: TRBD1 (5 bases). The receptor was isolated from a woman in her thirties or forties in good health and CMV-seronegative. In DNA, the CDR3 is TGTGCCAGCAGTGAACAGGGTTATGGGCAGCCCCAGCATTTT. The encoded protein is CASSEQGYGQPQHF.